The table lists the clone carrying this T cell receptor beta chain with many counts. What it binds is unknown. The sample comes from a study of T cells after yellow fever vaccination. TCRdb ran MiXCR on the 5' RACE reads and lists one entry per CDR3 protein. The profile shows about 260,000 distinct CDR3 sequences, about 3.7% of them singletons. Overall study results and limits: After the booster, 96% of CD4 and just over 85% of CD8 primary-response clones were re-detected. A secondary response was less intense yet reached its peak sooner, at day 5 versus 15.

Germline V gives CDR1 SGHVS, CDR2 FNYEAQ. CDR3 length: 15 amino acids. Trimming took 0 bases from V and 2 from J, leaving 10 bases between them. The chain uses TRBV7-6 and TRBJ1-1; possibly TRBD1 for D (5 bases). The sequence was collected from a man younger than 35 who received the YFV17D yellow fever vaccine. This specimen was PBMCs, taken 15 days after the yellow fever booster vaccination. The CDR3 sequence: CASSLADSLNTEAFF. CDR3 DNA sequence: TGTGCCAGCAGCTTAGCAGACAGCTTAAACACTGAAGCTTTCTTT.